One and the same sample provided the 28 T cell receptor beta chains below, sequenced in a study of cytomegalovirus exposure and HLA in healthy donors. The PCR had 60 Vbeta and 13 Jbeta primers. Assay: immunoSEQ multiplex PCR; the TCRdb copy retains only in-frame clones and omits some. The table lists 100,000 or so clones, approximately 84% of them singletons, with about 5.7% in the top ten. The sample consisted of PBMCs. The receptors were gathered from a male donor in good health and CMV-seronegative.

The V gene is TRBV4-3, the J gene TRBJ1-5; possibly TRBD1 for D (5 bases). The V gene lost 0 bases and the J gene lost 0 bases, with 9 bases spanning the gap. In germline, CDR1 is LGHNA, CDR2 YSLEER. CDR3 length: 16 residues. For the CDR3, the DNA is TGCGCCAGCAGCCAAGATCGGGGGGATAGCAATCAGCCCCAGCATTTT. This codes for CASSQDRGDSNQPQHF.

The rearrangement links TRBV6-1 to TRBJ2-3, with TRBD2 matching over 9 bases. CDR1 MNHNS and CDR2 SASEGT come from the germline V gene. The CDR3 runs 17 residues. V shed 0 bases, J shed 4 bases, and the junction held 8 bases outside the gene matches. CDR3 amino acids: CASSEARGGRAADTQYF. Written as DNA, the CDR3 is TGTGCCAGCAGTGAAGCGCGGGGCGGGAGGGCTGCAGATACGCAGTATTTT.

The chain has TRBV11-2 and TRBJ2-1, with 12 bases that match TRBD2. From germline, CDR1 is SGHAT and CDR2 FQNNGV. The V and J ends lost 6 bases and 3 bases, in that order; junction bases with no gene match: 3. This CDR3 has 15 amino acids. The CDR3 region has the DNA TGTGCCAGCAGTCGACTAGCGGGAGTCTACAATGAGCAGTTCTTC. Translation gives CASSRLAGVYNEQFF.

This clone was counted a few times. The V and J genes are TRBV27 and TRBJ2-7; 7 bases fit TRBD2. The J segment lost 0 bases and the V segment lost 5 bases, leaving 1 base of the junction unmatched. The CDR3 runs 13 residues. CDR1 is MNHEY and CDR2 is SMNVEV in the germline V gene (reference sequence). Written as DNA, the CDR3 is TGTGCCAGCAGTAGCGGGGCCTCCTACGAGCAGTACTTC. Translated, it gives CASSSGASYEQYF.

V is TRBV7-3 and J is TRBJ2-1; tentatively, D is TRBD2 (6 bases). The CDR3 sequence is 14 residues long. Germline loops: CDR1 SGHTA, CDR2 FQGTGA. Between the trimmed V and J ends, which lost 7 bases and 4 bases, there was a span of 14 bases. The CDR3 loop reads CASTQEGRYNEQFF. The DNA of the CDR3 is TGTGCCAGCACCCAAGAAGGGAGGTACAATGAGCAGTTCTTC. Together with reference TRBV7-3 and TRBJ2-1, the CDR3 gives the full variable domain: GAGVSQTPSNKVTEKGKYVELRCDPISGHTALYWYRQSLGQGPEFLIYFQGTGAADDSGLPNDRFFAVRPEGSVSTLKIQRTERGDSAVYLCASTQEGRYNEQFFGPGTRLTVL.

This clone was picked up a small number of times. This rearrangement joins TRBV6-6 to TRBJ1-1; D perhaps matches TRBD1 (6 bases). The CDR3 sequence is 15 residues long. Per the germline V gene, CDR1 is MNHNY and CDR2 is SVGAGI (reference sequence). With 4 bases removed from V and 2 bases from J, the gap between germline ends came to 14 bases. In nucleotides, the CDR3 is TGTGCCAGCAGTTCGCACAGGGTGTTTAACACTGAAGCTTTCTTT. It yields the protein CASSSHRVFNTEAFF.

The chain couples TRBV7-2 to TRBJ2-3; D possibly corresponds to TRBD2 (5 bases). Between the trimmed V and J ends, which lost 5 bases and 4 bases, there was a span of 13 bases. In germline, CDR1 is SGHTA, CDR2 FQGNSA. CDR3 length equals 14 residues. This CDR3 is CASSPAAGADTQYF. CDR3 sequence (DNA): TGTGCCAGCAGCCCGGCCGCGGGCGCAGATACGCAGTATTTT.

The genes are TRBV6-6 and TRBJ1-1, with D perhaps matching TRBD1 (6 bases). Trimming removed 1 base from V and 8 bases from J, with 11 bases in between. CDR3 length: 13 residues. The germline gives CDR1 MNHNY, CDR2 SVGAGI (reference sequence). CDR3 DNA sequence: TGTGCCAGCAGTTACTTACAGGGAGCCGAAGCTTTCTTT. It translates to CASSYLQGAEAFF.

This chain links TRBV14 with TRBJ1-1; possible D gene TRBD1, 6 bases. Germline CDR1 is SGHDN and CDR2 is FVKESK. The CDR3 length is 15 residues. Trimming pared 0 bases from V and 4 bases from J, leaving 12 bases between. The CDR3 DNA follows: TGTGCCAGCAGCCAAGATTCCCAGGGGATCACTGAAGCTTTCTTT. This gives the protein CASSQDSQGITEAFF.

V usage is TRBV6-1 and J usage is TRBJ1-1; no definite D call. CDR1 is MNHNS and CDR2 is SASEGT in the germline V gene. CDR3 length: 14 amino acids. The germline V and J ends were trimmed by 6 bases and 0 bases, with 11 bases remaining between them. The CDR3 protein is CASRSPNMNTEAFF. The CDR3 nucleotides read TGTGCCAGCAGGTCTCCGAACATGAACACTGAAGCTTTCTTT.

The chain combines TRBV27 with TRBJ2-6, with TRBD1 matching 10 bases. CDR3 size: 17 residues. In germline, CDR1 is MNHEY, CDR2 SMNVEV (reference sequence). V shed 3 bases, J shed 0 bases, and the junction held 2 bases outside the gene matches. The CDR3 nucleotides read TGTGCCAGCAGTTTGACAGGGGGCTTCTCTGGGGCCAACGTCCTGACTTTC. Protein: CASSLTGGFSGANVLTF.

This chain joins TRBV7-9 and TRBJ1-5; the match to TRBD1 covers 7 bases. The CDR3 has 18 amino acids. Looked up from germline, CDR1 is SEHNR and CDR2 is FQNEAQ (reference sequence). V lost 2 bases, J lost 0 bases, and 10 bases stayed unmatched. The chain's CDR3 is CASSLKTGTANSNQPQHF. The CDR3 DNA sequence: TGTGCCAGCAGCTTAAAAACCGGGACAGCAAATAGCAATCAGCCCCAGCATTTT.

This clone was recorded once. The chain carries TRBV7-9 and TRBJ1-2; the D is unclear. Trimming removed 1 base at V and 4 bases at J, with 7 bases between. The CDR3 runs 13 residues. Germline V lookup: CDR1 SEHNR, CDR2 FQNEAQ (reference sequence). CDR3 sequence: CASSLEAGYGYTF. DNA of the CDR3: TGTGCCAGCAGCTTAGAGGCAGGCTATGGCTACACCTTC.

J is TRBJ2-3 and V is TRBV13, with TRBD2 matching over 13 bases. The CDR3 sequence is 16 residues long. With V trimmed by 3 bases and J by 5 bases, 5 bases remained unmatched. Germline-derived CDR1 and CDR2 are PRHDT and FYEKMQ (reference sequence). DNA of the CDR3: TGTGCCAGCAGCTTCGGACTAGCGGGAGCAGTAGATACGCAGTATTTT. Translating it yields CASSFGLAGAVDTQYF.

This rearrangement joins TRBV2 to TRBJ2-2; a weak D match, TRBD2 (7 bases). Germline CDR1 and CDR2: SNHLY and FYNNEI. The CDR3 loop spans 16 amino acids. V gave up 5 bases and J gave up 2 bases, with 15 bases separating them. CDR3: CASSLQGTTNTGELFF. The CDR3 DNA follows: TGTGCCAGCAGTCTTCAGGGGACTACCAACACCGGGGAGCTGTTTTTT.

In nucleotides, the CDR3 is TGTGCCAGTTTACAGGAAAGCTCTGGAAACACCATATATTTT. This codes for CASLQESSGNTIYF. The chain is built from TRBV2 and TRBJ1-3; possibly TRBD1 for D (5 bases). Germline V gene data show CDR1 as SNHLY and CDR2 as FYNNEI. With 9 bases removed from V and 0 bases from J, the gap between germline ends came to 12 bases. The CDR3 length is 14 residues. The full variable domain, completed using reference TRBV2 and TRBJ1-3, is EPEVTQTPSHQVTQMGQEVILRCVPISNHLYFYWYRQILGQKVEFLVSFYNNEISEKSEIFDDQFSVERPDGSNFTLKIRSTKLEDSAMYFCASLQESSGNTIYFGEGSWLTVV.

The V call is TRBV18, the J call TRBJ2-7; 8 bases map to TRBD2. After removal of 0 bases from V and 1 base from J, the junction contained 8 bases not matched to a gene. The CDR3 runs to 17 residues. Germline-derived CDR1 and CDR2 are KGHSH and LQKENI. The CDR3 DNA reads TGTGCCAGCTCACCACCTCTGGGTAGCGGGAATTCCTACGAGCAGTACTTC. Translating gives CASSPPLGSGNSYEQYF. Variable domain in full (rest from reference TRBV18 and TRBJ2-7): NAGVMQNPRHLVRRRGQEARLRCSPMKGHSHVYWYRQLPEEGLKFMVYLQKENIIDESGMPKERFSAEFPKEGPSILRIQQVVRGDSAAYFCASSPPLGSGNSYEQYFGPGTRLTVT.

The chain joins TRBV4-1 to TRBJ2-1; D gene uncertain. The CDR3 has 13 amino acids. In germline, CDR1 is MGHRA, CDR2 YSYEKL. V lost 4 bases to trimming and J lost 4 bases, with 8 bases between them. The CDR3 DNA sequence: TGCGCCAGCAGCCTCTCCGGTTACAATGAGCAGTTCTTC. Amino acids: CASSLSGYNEQFF.

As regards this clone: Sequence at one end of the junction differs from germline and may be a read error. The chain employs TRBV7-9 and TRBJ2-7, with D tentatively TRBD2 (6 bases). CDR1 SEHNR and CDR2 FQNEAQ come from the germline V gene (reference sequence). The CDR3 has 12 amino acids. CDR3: CSSSLGGYEQYF. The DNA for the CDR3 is TGTTCCAGCAGTCTAGGAGGGTACGAGCAGTACTTC.

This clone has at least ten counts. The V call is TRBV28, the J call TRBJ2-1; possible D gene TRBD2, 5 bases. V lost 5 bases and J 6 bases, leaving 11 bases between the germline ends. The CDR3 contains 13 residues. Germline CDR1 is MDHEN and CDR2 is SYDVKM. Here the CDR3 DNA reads TGTGCCAGCAGTAGCGGAAACTCCAATGAGCAGTTCTTC. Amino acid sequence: CASSSGNSNEQFF. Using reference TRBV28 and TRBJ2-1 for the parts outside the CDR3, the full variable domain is DVKVTQSSRYLVKRTGEKVFLECVQDMDHENMFWYRQDPGLGLRLIYFSYDVKMKEKGDIPEGYSVSREKKERFSLILESASTNQTSMYLCASSSGNSNEQFFGPGTRLTVL.

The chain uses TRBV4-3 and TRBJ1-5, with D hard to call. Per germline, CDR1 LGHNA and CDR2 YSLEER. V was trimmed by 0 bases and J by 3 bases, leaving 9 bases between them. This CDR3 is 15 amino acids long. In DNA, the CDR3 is TGCGCCAGCAGCCAAGATCACGGTAACAATCAGCCCCAGCATTTT. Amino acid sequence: CASSQDHGNNQPQHF.

Here the CDR3 DNA reads TGTGCCAGCAGCCTGTACGACAGGAACACTGAAGCTTTCTTT. This gives the protein CASSLYDRNTEAFF. The genes are TRBV7-9 and TRBJ1-1; TRBD1 might be the D (5 bases). CDR1 is SEHNR and CDR2 is FQNEAQ in the germline V gene (reference sequence). Trimming cost V 5 bases and J 1 base, with 11 bases left between them. CDR3 length: 14 amino acids.

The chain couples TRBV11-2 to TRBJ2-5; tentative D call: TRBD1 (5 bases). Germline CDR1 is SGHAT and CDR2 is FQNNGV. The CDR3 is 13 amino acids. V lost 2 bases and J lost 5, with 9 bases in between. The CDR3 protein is CASSLSRVETQYF. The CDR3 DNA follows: TGTGCCAGCAGCTTAAGCAGGGTCGAGACCCAGTACTTC.

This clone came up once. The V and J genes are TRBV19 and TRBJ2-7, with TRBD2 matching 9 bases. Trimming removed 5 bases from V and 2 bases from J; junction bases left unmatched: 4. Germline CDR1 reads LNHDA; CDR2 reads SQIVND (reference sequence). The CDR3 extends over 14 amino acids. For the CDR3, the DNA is TGTGCCAGTAGTTTAGCGGGAGTCGCCTACGAGCAGTACTTC. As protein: CASSLAGVAYEQYF.

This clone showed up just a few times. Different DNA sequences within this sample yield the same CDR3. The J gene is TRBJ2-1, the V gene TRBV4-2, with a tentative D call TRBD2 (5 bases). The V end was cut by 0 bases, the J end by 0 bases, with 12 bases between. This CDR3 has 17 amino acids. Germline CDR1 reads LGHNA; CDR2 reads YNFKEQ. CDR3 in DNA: TGTGCCAGCAGCCAAGAAGCCAGCGGAAGCTCCTACAATGAGCAGTTCTTC. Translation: CASSQEASGSSYNEQFF.

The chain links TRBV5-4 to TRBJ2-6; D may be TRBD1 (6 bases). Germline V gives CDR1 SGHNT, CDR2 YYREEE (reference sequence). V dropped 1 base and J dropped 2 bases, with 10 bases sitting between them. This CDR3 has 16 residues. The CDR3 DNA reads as TGTGCCAGCAGCTTGCAACAGGGAACTGGGGCCAACGTCCTGACTTTC. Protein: CASSLQQGTGANVLTF.

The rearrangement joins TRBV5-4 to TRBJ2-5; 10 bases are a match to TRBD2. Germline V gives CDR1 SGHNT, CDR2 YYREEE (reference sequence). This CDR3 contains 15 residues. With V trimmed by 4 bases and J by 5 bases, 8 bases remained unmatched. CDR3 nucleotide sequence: TGTGCCAGCAGCCTCCCGAGCGGGAGGGCCGAGACCCAGTACTTC. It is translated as CASSLPSGRAETQYF.

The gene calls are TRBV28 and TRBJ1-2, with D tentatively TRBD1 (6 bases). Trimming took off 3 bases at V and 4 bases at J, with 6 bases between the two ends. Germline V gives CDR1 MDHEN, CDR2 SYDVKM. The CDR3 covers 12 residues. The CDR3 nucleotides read TGTGCCAGCAGTTTGACAGGCTATGGCTACACCTTC. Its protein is CASSLTGYGYTF.